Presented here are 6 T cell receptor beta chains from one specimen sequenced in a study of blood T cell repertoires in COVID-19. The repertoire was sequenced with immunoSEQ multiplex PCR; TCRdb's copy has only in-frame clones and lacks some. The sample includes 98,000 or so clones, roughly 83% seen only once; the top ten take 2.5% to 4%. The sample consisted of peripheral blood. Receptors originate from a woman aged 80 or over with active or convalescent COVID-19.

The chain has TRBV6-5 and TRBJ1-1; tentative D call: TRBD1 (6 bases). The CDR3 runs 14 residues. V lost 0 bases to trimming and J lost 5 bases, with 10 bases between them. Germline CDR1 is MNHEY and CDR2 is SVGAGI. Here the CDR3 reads CASSYSYRVTEAFF. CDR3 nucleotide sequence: TGTGCCAGCAGTTACTCGTACAGGGTTACTGAAGCTTTCTTT.

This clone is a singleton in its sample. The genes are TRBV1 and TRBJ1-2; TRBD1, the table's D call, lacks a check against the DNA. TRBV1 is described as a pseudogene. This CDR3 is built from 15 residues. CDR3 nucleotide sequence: TGCACCAGCAGCCAAGATCGTAGGGGAAGCCATGGCTACACCTTC. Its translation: CTSSQDRRGSHGYTF.

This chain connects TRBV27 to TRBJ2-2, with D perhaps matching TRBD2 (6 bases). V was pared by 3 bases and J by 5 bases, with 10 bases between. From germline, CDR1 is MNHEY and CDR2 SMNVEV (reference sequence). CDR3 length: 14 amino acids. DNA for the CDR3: TGTGCCAGCAGTTTTGGGGGGTTTACCGGGGAGCTGTTTTTT. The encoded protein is CASSFGGFTGELFF.

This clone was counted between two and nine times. The CDR3 nucleotides read TGTGCCAGTCGCCCGGGACAGGGCAATGAAAAACTGTTTTTT. Its protein product is CASRPGQGNEKLFF. This chain connects TRBV19 to TRBJ1-4, with 9 positions matching TRBD1. The CDR3 runs to 14 residues. The V gene's germline CDR1 is LNHDA and CDR2 SQIVND (reference sequence). V trimming: 8 bases; J trimming: 5 bases; junction bases outside the gene matches: 6.

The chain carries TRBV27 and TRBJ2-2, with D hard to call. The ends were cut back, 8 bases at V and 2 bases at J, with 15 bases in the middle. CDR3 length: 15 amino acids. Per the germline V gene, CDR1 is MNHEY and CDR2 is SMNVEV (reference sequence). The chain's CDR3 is CASHLGRLNTGELFF. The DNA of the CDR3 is TGTGCCAGCCACCTTGGGCGCTTAAACACCGGGGAGCTGTTTTTT.

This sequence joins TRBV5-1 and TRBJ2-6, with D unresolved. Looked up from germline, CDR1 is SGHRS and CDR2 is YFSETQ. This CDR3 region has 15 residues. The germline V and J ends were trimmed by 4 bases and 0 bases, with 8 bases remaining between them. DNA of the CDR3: TGCGCCAGCAGCCTCACAGCCTCTGGGGCCAACGTCCTGACTTTC. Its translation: CASSLTASGANVLTF.